This T cell receptor beta chain comes out of a study of identical twins. About this clonotype itself: What it recognizes is unknown.

TCRdb re-called the 5' RACE reads with MiXCR, one entry per CDR3 protein. The data hold hundreds of thousands of distinct CDR3 sequences, with just over 7% observed a single time. The germline CDR1 and CDR2 sequences are LGHNT and FRNRAP. This CDR3 spans 14 amino acids. V gave up 6 bases and J gave up 4 bases; unmatched junction bases: 5. Notes on the study in general: Possibly, invariant MAIT and iNKT cells partly confounded zero-insertion analyses.

Every one of the donors was a healthy Caucasian. This same sample was also part of a study on yellow fever vaccine responses in identical twins.

The receptor was derived from a woman aged 18-29 years in good health. This chain uses TRBV12-5 with TRBJ1-5, with 8 bases aligning to TRBD1. The specimen was PBMCs. The CDR3: CASGFRGPNQPQHF. CDR3 DNA: TGTGCTAGTGGCTTCAGGGGGCCGAATCAGCCCCAGCATTTT.